This T cell receptor beta chain was captured by sequencing in a study of OX40 agonist ivuxolimab in advanced cancers. Study details: Intravenous ivuxolimab was administered to patients every 2 weeks at 0.01 to 10 mg/kg. Partial responses were achieved by three patients, one with hepatocellular carcinoma and two with cutaneous melanoma. Points from the study as a whole: The study observed clonal expansion of CD4+ and CD8+ blood T cells by week 6 at 0.1 to 3.0 mg/kg.

This clone was recorded only once. No antigen is known for it. Here immunoSEQ multiplex PCR was the method, and the copy in TCRdb shows in-frame clones only, minus some. Altogether under 80,000 clones are present, roughly 92% being singletons, with the ten largest covering about 6.7%. The V and J ends lost 11 bases and 2 bases, in that order; junction bases with no gene match: 9. The CDR3 is 13 residues long. Germline assignment: CDR1 MNHNS and CDR2 SASEGT. Blood sampling took place at baseline, cycle 4 day 1, and cycle 7 day 1. The specimen was CD4+ or CD8+ T cells sorted from blood, collected in a trial of the OX40 agonist ivuxolimab. This clonotype originated in an adult with an advanced solid tumor such as melanoma, head and neck, liver or kidney cancer. V is TRBV6-1 and J is TRBJ2-7; 7 positions agree with TRBD1. The CDR3 coding sequence is TGTGCCTTGGGAGAGGGGGCTACCTACGAGCAGTACTTC. It yields the protein CALGEGATYEQYF.